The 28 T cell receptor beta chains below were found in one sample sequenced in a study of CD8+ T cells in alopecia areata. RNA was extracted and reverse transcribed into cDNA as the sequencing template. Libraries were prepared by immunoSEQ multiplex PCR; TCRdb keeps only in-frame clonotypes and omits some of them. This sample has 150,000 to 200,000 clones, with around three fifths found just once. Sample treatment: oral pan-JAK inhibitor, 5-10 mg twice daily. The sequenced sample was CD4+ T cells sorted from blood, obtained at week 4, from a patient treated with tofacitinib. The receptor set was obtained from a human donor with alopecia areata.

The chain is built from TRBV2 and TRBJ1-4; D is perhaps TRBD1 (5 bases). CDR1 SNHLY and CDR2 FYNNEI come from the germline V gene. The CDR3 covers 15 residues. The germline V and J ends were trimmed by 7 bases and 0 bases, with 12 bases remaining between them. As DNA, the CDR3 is TGTGCCAGCATAGCAGGGCCAGCAACTAATGAAAAACTGTTTTTT. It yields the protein CASIAGPATNEKLFF. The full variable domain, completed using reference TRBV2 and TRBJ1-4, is EPEVTQTPSHQVTQMGQEVILRCVPISNHLYFYWYRQILGQKVEFLVSFYNNEISEKSEIFDDQFSVERPDGSNFTLKIRSTKLEDSAMYFCASIAGPATNEKLFFGSGTQLSVL.

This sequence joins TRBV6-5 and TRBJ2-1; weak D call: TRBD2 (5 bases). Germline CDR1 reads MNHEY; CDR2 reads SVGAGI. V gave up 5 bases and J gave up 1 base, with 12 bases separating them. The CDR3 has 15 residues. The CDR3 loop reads CASSPPSGSYNEQFF. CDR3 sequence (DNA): TGTGCCAGCAGTCCTCCCTCGGGGTCCTACAATGAGCAGTTCTTC.

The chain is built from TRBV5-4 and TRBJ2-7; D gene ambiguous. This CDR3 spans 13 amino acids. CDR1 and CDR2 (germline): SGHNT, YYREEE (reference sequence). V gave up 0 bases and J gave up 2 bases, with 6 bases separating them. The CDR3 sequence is CASSLERTYEQYF. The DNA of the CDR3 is TGTGCCAGCAGCTTGGAAAGAACCTACGAGCAGTACTTC. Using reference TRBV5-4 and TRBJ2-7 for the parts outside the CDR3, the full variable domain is ETGVTQSPTHLIKTRGQQVTLRCSSQSGHNTVSWYQQALGQGPQFIFQYYREEENGRGNFPPRFSGLQFPNYSSELNVNALELDDSALYLCASSLERTYEQYFGPGTRLTVT.

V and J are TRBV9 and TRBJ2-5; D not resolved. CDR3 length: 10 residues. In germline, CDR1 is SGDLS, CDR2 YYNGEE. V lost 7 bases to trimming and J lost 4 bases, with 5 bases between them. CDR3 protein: CASSGETQYF. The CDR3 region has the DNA TGTGCCAGCTCGGGAGAGACCCAGTACTTC. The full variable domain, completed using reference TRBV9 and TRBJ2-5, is DSGVTQTPKHLITATGQRVTLRCSPRSGDLSVYWYQQSLDQGLQFLIQYYNGEERAKGNILERFSAQQFPDLHSELNLSSLELGDSALYFCASSGETQYFGPGTRLLVL.

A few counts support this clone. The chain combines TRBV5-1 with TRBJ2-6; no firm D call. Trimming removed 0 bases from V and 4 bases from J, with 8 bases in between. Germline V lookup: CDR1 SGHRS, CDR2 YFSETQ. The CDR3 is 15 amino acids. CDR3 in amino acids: CASSLEAGGANVLTF. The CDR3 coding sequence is TGCGCCAGCAGCTTGGAAGCTGGGGGGGCCAACGTCCTGACTTTC.

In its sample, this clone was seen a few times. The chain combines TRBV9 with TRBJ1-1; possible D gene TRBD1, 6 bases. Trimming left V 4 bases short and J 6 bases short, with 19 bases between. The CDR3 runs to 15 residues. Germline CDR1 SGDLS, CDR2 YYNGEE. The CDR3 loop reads CASSTTGGAPSEAFF. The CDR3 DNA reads TGTGCCAGCAGCACCACGGGGGGGGCGCCTTCTGAAGCTTTCTTT.

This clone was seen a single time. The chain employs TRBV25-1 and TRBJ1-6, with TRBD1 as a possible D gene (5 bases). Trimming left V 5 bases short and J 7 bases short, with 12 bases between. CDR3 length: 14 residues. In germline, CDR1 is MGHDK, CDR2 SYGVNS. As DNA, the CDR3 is TGTGCCAGCAGTTCCGGGACGGGAAATTCACCCCTCCACTTT. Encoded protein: CASSSGTGNSPLHF.

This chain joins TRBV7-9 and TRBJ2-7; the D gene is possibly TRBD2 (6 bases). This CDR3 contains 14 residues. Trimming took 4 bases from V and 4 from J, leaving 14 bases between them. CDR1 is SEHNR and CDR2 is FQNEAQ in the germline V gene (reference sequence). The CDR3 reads CASSSPRDLYEQYF. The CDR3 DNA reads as TGTGCCAGCAGCTCGCCCCGGGACTTATACGAGCAGTACTTC.

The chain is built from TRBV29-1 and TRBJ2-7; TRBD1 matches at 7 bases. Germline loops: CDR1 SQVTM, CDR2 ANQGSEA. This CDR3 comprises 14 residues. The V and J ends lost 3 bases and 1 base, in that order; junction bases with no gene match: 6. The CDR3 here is CSVEVDRESYEQYF. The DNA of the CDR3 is TGCAGCGTTGAGGTTGACAGGGAGTCCTACGAGCAGTACTTC.

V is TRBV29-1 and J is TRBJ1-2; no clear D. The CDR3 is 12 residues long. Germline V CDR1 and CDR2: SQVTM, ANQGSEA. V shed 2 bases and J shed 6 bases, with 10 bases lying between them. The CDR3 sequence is CSVEPRYNGYTF. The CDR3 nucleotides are TGCAGCGTTGAACCCCGCTACAATGGCTACACCTTC.

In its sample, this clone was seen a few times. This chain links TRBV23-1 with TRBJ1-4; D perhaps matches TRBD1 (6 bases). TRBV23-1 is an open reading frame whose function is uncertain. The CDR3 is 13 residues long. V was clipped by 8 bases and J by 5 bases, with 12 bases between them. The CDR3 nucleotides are TGCGCCAGCCGAGCAGGGGAAAATGAAAAACTGTTTTTT. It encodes CASRAGENEKLFF.

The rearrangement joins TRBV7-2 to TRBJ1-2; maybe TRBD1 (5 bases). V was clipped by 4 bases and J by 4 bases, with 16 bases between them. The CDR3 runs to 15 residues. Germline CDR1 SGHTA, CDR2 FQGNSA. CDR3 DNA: TGTGCCAGCAGCTCACCGCTCGGGACGGTCTATGGCTACACCTTC. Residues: CASSSPLGTVYGYTF.

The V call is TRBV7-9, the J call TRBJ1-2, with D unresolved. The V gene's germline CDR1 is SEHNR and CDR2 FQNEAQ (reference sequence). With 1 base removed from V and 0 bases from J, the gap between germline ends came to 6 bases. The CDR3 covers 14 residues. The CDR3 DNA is TGTGCCAGCAGCTTAGGCAGCGCTAACTATGGCTACACCTTC. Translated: CASSLGSANYGYTF. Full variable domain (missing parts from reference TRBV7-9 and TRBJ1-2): DTGVSQNPRHKITKRGQNVTFRCDPISEHNRLYWYRQTLGQGPEFLTYFQNEAQLEKSRLLSDRFSAERPKGSFSTLEIQRTEQGDSAMYLCASSLGSANYGYTFGSGTRLTVV.

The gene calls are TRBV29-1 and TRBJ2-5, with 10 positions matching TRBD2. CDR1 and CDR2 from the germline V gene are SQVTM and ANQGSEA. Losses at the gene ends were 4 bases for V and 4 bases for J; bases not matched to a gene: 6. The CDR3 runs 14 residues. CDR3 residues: CSVGSGGAGETQYF. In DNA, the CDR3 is TGCAGCGTTGGCAGCGGGGGGGCCGGAGAGACCCAGTACTTC.

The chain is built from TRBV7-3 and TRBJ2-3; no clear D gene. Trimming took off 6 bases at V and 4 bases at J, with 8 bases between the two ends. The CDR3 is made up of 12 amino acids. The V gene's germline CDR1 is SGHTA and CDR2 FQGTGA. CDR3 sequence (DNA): TGTGCCAGCAGGGGTCTTTCAGATACGCAGTATTTT. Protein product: CASRGLSDTQYF.

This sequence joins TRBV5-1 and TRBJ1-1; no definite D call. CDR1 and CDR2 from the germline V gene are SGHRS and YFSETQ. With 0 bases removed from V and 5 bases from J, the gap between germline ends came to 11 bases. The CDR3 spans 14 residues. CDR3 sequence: CASSLEEGRTEAFF. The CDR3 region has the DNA TGCGCCAGCAGCTTGGAAGAGGGTCGAACTGAAGCTTTCTTT.

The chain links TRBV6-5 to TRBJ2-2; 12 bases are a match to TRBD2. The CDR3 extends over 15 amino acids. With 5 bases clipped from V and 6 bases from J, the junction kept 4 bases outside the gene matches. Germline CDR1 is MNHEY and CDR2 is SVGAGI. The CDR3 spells CASSTSGGHAGELFF. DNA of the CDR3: TGTGCCAGCAGTACTAGCGGGGGGCACGCCGGGGAGCTGTTTTTT.

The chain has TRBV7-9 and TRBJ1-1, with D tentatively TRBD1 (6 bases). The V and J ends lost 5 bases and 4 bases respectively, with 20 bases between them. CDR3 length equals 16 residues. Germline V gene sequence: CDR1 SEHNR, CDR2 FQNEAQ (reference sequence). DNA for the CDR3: TGTGCCAGCAGCGAAACCCCTTTCCAGGGGAGCACTGAAGCTTTCTTT. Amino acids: CASSETPFQGSTEAFF.

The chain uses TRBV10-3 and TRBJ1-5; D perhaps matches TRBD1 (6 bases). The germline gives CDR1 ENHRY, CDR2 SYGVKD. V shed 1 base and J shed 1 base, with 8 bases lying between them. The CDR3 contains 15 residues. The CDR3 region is CAISEFGGSNQPQHF. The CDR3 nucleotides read TGTGCCATCAGTGAGTTCGGGGGCAGCAATCAGCCCCAGCATTTT.

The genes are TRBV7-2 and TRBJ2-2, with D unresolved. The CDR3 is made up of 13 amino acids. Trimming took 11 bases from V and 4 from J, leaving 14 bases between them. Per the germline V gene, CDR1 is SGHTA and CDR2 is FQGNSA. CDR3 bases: TGTGCCGCCCCCACGACATTCACCGGGGAGCTGTTTTTT. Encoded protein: CAAPTTFTGELFF.

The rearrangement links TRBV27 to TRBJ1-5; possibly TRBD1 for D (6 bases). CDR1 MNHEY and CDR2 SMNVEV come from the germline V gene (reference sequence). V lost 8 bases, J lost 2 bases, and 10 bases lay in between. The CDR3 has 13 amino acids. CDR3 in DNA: TGTGCCAGCTCAAGACAGGGCAATCAGCCCCAGCATTTT. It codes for CASSRQGNQPQHF.

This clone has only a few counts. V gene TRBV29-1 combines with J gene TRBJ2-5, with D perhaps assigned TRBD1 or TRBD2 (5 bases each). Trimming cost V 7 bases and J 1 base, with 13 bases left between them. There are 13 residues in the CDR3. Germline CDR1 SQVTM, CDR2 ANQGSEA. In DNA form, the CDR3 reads TGCAGCGCCTCCGCCGGGACCCAAGAGACCCAGTACTTC. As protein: CSASAGTQETQYF.

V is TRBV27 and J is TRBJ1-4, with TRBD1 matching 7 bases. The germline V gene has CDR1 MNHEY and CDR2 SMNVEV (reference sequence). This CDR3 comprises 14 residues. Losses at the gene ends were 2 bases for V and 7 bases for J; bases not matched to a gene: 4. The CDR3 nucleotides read TGTGCCAGCAGTTTAAGGGGGCTTGGTGAAAAACTGTTTTTT. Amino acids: CASSLRGLGEKLFF.

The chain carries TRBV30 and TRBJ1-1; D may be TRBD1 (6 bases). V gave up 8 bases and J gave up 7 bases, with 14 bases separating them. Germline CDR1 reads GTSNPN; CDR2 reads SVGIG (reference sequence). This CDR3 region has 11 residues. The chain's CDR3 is CAQRQEIEAFF. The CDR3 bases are TGTGCCCAAAGACAGGAGATTGAAGCTTTCTTT.

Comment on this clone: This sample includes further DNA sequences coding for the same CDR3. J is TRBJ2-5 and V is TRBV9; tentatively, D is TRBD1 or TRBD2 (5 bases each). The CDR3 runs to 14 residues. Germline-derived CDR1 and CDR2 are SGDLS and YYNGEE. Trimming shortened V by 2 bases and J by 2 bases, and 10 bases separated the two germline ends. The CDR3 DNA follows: TGTGCCAGCAGCGTGGGACCGAGACAAGAGACCCAGTACTTC. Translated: CASSVGPRQETQYF.

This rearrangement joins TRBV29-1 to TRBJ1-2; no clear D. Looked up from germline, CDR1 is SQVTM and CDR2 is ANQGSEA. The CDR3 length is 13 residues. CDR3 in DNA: TGCACCTCTGTCCCTACCTCTAACTATGGCTACACCTTC. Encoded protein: CTSVPTSNYGYTF. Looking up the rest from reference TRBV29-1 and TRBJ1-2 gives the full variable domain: SAVISQKPSRDICQRGTSLTIQCQVDSQVTMMFWYRQQPGQSLTLIATANQGSEATYESGFVIDKFPISRPNLTFSTLTVSNMSPEDSSIYLCTSVPTSNYGYTFGSGTRLTVV.

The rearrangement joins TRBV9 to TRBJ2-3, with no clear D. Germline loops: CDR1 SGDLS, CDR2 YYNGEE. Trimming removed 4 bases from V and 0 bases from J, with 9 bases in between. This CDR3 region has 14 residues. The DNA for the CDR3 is TGTGCCAGCAGCCCTCGCCTGAGCACAGATACGCAGTATTTT. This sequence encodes CASSPRLSTDTQYF.

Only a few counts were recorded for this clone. The DNA of the CDR3 is TGTGCCAGCAGCCACGGGGACTGGAGCTCCTACAATGAGCAGTTCTTC. It is translated as CASSHGDWSSYNEQFF. This sequence joins TRBV11-2 and TRBJ2-1; D is perhaps TRBD2 (6 bases). Germline V gene data show CDR1 as SGHAT and CDR2 as FQNNGV. CDR3 length: 16 residues. Trimming left V 5 bases short and J 0 bases short, with 14 bases between.